This TCR beta chain was profiled in a study of cytomegalovirus exposure and HLA in healthy donors. Within the sample, this clone is medium-sized. Vbeta (60) and Jbeta (13) primers were used in the PCR. The assay was immunoSEQ multiplex PCR, and TCRdb's table has in-frame clones only and misses some. The table lists some 120,000 clones, approximately 61% of them singletons, with about 1.5% in the top ten. This CDR3 comprises 15 residues. Germline-derived CDR1 and CDR2 are LGHNA and YSLEER. The V gene end was trimmed by 0 bases and the J gene end by 4 bases; junction bases not matched to a gene: 4. The chain couples TRBV4-3 to TRBJ2-3, with TRBD1 matching over 7 bases. Sequencing used PBMCs. The origin of this receptor is a man aged 25 to 40 in good health and CMV-seropositive. The CDR3 loop is CASSQDRQGPDTQYF. CDR3 nucleotide sequence: TGCGCCAGCAGCCAAGACCGACAGGGTCCAGATACGCAGTATTTT.